A single sample is the source of the 12 T cell receptor beta chains below, sequenced in a study of Tregs in tolerant kidney transplant recipients. Recipients received nonmyeloablative bone marrow transplants from related graft donors, with transient mixed chimerism. Assay used: immunoSEQ multiplex PCR; TCRdb lists only in-frame clones, some missing. The sample gives roughly 64,000 clones, 70% to 90% of which show up once; 3.8% is in the top ten. The sample was CD4+ T cells from blood (PBMCs), taken 6 months after the transplant. These receptor sequences come from a human patient who received a combined kidney and bone marrow transplant. The graft donor may be the source of some T cells.

The V call is TRBV11-2, the J call TRBJ2-1, with 8 bases that match TRBD1. This CDR3 is built from 15 residues. V was clipped by 4 bases and J by 8 bases; unmatched bases: 10. Germline V lookup: CDR1 SGHAT, CDR2 FQNNGV. The CDR3: CASSSTRDRRDEQFF. The CDR3 DNA reads TGTGCCAGCAGCTCAACCCGGGACAGGCGGGATGAGCAGTTCTTC.

This rearrangement joins TRBV6-5 to TRBJ2-5; 7 bases fit TRBD1. The DNA matches TRBJ2-7 better at its end, which makes the J call doubtful. Per germline, CDR1 MNHEY and CDR2 SVGAGI. The CDR3 runs to 16 residues. The CDR3 nucleotides are TGTGCCAGCAGTTACAAACCGGGACAGTGGGCCTACGAGCAGTACTTC. Translated, it gives CASSYKPGQWAYEQYF.

The chain has TRBV7-2 and TRBJ2-5; tentatively, D is TRBD2 (5 bases). The V and J ends lost 4 bases and 2 bases respectively, with 14 bases between them. The CDR3 totals 15 residues. Germline V gene data show CDR1 as SGHTA and CDR2 as FQGNSA. CDR3 bases: TGTGCCAGCAGCTCAATGGGGAGCGTACAAGAGACCCAGTACTTC. Protein product: CASSSMGSVQETQYF. The full variable domain, in which reference TRBV7-2 and TRBJ2-5 provide the parts outside the CDR3, is GAGVSQSPSNKVTEKGKDVELRCDPISGHTALYWYRQSLGQGLEFLIYFQGNSAPDKSGLPSDRFSAERTGGSVSTLTIQRTQQEDSAVYLCASSSMGSVQETQYFGPGTRLLVL.

J is TRBJ1-2 and V is TRBV7-9; unclear D gene. Germline V gene data show CDR1 as SEHNR and CDR2 as FQNEAQ (reference sequence). With 4 bases removed from V and 5 bases from J, the gap between germline ends came to 8 bases. This CDR3 has 12 amino acids. The CDR3 sequence is CASSSTYYGYTF. DNA of the CDR3: TGTGCCAGCAGCTCTACTTATTATGGCTACACCTTC.

Concerning this clone: Other DNA sequences in this specimen translate into the identical CDR3. The chain uses TRBV5-4 and TRBJ1-6; possibly TRBD1 for D (5 bases). Germline CDR1 SGHNT, CDR2 YYREEE (reference sequence). The CDR3 spans 14 residues. Trimming removed 0 bases at V and 6 bases at J, with 7 bases between. This CDR3 is CASSLGQPNSPLHF. For the CDR3, the DNA is TGTGCCAGCAGCTTGGGACAGCCTAATTCACCCCTCCACTTT.

The chain links TRBV5-1 to TRBJ2-5, with TRBD2 matching 13 bases. J lost 5 bases, V lost 4 bases, and 5 bases had no gene match. Germline V gene lookup returns CDR1 SGHRS and CDR2 YFSETQ. This CDR3 has 15 amino acids. For the CDR3, the DNA is TGCGCCAGCAGCCGAGGACTAGCGGGAGATGAGACCCAGTACTTC. Amino acids: CASSRGLAGDETQYF.

A remark on this clone: At one end, the junction sequence differs from germline, possibly due to a read error. The sample holds other DNA sequences that translate to the same CDR3. The genes are TRBV30 and TRBJ1-6; 7 bases align to TRBD1. The germline gives CDR1 GTSNPN, CDR2 SVGIG (reference sequence). This CDR3 has 14 residues. CDR3 protein: CAWRGDSYNSPLHF. The CDR3 DNA follows: TGTGCCTGGAGAGGGGACAGCTATAATTCCCCCCTCCACTTT.

The chain uses TRBV5-4 and TRBJ2-2; D unclear. Looked up from germline, CDR1 is SGHNT and CDR2 is YYREEE (reference sequence). This CDR3 contains 16 residues. With 4 bases removed from V and 4 bases from J, the gap between germline ends came to 17 bases. The CDR3 sequence: CASSKGVLSGTGELFF. The CDR3 region has the DNA TGTGCCAGCAGCAAAGGAGTTCTCTCGGGCACCGGGGAGCTGTTTTTT.

This chain links TRBV11-3 with TRBJ2-1; 10 bases align to TRBD2. Trimming took 0 bases from V and 3 from J; bases not matched to a gene: 5. Germline values: CDR1 SGHNT, CDR2 YENEEA. The CDR3 runs to 17 residues. The CDR3 sequence is CASSLDQASGSYNEQFF. CDR3 bases: TGTGCCAGCAGCTTAGATCAGGCTAGCGGGAGCTACAATGAGCAGTTCTTC.

The chain recombines TRBV7-2 with TRBJ2-1; 9 bases line up with TRBD1. The CDR3 is 14 residues long. The germline gives CDR1 SGHTA, CDR2 FQGNSA. V lost 5 bases to trimming and J lost 3 bases; unmatched junction nucleotides: 2. In nucleotides, the CDR3 is TGTGCCAGCAGCGCGACAGGGGGCTACAATGAGCAGTTCTTC. Translation gives CASSATGGYNEQFF.

The chain employs TRBV4-2 and TRBJ1-3; D uncertain. Germline V gene data show CDR1 as LGHNA and CDR2 as YNFKEQ. V was pared by 5 bases and J by 4 bases, with 15 bases between. The CDR3 totals 15 residues. CDR3 DNA sequence: TGTGCCAGCAGCTACCCCGGGAGCAGAGGAAACACCATATATTTT. As protein: CASSYPGSRGNTIYF.

The chain employs TRBV23-1 and TRBJ2-3; D might be TRBD1 (8 bases). TRBV23-1 is marked as an open reading frame, function uncertain. The V end was cut by 7 bases, the J end by 2 bases, with 28 bases between. The CDR3 has 19 residues. The DNA for the CDR3 is TGCGCCAGCACTCGCTACAGGGGGGGGACACACACACACACAGATACGCAGTATTTT. Its translation: CASTRYRGGTHTHTDTQYF.